This T cell receptor beta chain was sequenced during a study of blood T cell repertoires in COVID-19 (dated by TCRdb to 2020 to 2022). Study-level background: The collaborator samples originated in the United States, Italy and Spain and spanned the acute and convalescent phases of COVID-19. Deeply sampled blood TCRbeta repertoires from subjects exposed to, actively infected with, or recovered from COVID-19 were included in the dataset. The material from the prospective study consisted of cDNA or gDNA derived from T cells, B-cell-depleted T cells, or PBMCs. Nearly every sample came with metadata listing a de-identified subject ID, COVID-19 status, age in years and sex. The samples were drawn from the first 160 participants of the ongoing ImmuneRACE study and from more than 1,000 subjects provided by 6 global collaborators. Where available, HLA class I and class II types were obtained from metadata supplied by the sample provider rather than from assay-based typing. The repertoires were made available in a free public database intended to serve as a resource for research on the immune response to SARS-CoV-2.

What the study reported, not specific to this receptor: The quantity of clinical and demographic metadata differed by source and by participant and was supplied without curation.

TCRbeta CDR3 regions were amplified from genomic DNA by means of the immunoSEQ Assay, a bias-controlled multiplex PCR. The source study handled its data this way. Nucleated cell counts per sample were estimated from amplification of reference gene primers within the assay. To quantify the absolute abundance of each unique TCRbeta CDR3 rearrangement, sequence reads were collapsed and filtered. For each sample, productive Simpson clonality was calculated as the square root of Simpson's diversity index over productive rearrangements. This is the immuneACCESS table as TCRdb keeps it, with only in-frame sequences that have V and J called. A part of the clones is gone; compared with another copy, unresolved V genes explain less than half, and the rest is unexplained. V and J calls and clone size come straight from that table; D and trimming were deduced from the DNA. Recorded for this sample are about 150,000 clones; 84% of them occurred a single time. Jointly, the top ten make up about 3.7% of the sample.

As to this clone: Its antigen is still unknown. One base away there is no much larger clone; base qualities are not given.

Participants in the prospective study were aged roughly 18 to 100 years, lived in 20 to 25 United States geographic areas, and enrolled through a virtual design. In the prospective study, cohorts were assigned on the basis of participant-reported clinical history obtained from a screening survey and a study questionnaire. Mobile phlebotomists in the prospective study collected whole blood, serum and a nasopharyngeal or oropharyngeal swab from every participant. Participants in the prospective study had the option to provide additional blood draws and questionnaires over a roughly 2-month period. Prospective study blood samples were shipped either frozen or at room temperature before DNA extraction. The source material was PBMCs or T cells enriched from blood (not recorded which). This TCR was recovered from a woman in her forties or fifties with acute COVID-19.

CDR3 loop: CASGGNNQPQHF. Here is the DNA: TGTGCCAGCGGGGGGAACAATCAGCCCCAGCATTTT. The chain was built from TRBV28 and TRBJ1-5; perhaps TRBD1 is the D gene, with 5 bases matching. A distance of 8 bases separates the germline ends of V and J, which lose 8 bases and 3 bases respectively. The CDR3 starts with the cysteine, ends with the phenylalanine, and has 12 residues. The kept DNA is CDR3 alone, 36 bases in frame from the first base. As encoded in the germline V gene, CDR1 is MDHEN while CDR2 is SYDVKM.